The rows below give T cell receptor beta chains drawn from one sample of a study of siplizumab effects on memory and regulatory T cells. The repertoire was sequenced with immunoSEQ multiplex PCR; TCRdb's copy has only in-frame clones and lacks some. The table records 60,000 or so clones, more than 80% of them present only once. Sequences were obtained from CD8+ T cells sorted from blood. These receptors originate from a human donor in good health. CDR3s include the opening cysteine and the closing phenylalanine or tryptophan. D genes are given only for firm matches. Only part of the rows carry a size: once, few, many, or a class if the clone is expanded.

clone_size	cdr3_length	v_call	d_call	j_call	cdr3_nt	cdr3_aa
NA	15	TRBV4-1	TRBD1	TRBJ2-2	TGCGCCAGCAGCCAAGCTGGGACAGGGATCGGGGAGCTGTTTTTT	CASSQAGTGIGELFF
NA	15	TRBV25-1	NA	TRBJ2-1	TGTGCCAGCAGTGAATCACGGACCAGTACAAATGAGCAGTTCTTC	CASSESRTSTNEQFF
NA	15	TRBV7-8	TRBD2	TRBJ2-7	TGTGCCAGCAGCTTAGCGACGGGACTAGCAGGCGAGCAGTACTTC	CASSLATGLAGEQYF
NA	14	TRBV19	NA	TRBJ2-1	TGTGCCAGTAGCCTCTCAGCGTTCGACAATGAGCAGTTCTTC	CASSLSAFDNEQFF
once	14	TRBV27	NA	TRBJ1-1	TGTGCCAGCAGTTTCAAGGGCTTGGGAACTGAAGCTTTCTTT	CASSFKGLGTEAFF
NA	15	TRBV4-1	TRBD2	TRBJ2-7	TGCGCCAGCAGCCAAGAGGGGAGGGCGGCCTACGAGCAGTACTTC	CASSQEGRAAYEQYF
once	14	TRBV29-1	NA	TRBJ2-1	TGCAGCGTAGGGGACGGGTTTGGGTACAATGAGCAGTTCTTC	CSVGDGFGYNEQFF
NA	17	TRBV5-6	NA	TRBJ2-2	TGTGCCAGCAGCCATACCGGGACCGGAGGGAGCACCGGGGAGCTGTTTTTT	CASSHTGTGGSTGELFF
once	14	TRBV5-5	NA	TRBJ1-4	TGTGCCAGCAGCATAGGAGACAGAAATGAAAAACTGTTTTTT	CASSIGDRNEKLFF
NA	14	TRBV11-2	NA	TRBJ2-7	TGTGCCAGCAGCTTAGTCGGGGACCCCTTCGTTCAGTACTTC	CASSLVGDPFVQYF
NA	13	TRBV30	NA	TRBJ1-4	TGTGCCTGGGCCGGGAGCCCAGGTGAAAAACTGTTTTTT	CAWAGSPGEKLFF
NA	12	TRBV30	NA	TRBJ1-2	TGTGCCTGGATGACAGCTAACTATGGCTACACCTTC	CAWMTANYGYTF
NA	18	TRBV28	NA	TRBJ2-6	TGTGCCAGCAGTTTTTCCGACAGGACTTATTTCGGGGCCAACGTCCTGACTTTC	CASSFSDRTYFGANVLTF
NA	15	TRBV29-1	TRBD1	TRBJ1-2	TGCAGCGTTGATGGGGATGGACAGGGGGCACGGGGCTACACCTTC	CSVDGDGQGARGYTF
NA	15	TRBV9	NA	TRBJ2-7	TGTGCCAGCAGCGTAGCAGCTAGCGACTCCTACGAGCAGTACTTC	CASSVAASDSYEQYF
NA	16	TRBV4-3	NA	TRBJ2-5	TGCGCCAGCAGCCAAGATGGTACGGCGGAGCAAGAGACCCAGTACTTC	CASSQDGTAEQETQYF
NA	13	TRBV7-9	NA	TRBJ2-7	TGTGCCAGCAGCCCTACAGGGCTTTACGAGCAGTACTTC	CASSPTGLYEQYF
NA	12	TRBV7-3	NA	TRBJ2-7	TGTGCCAGCAGCCTCGGATCAAACGAGCAGTACTTC	CASSLGSNEQYF
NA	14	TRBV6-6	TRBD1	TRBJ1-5	TGTGCCAGCAGATTGACAGGGACCAATCAGCCCCAGCATTTT	CASRLTGTNQPQHF
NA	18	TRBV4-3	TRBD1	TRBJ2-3	TGCGCCAGCAGCCAACGGGTCAACAGGGGGCGAAGTGCAGATACGCAGTATTTT	CASSQRVNRGRSADTQYF
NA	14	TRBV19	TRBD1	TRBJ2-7	TGTGCCGTTCGTGCAGGGGGTTCCTCCTACGAGCAGTACTTC	CAVRAGGSSYEQYF
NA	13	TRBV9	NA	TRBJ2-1	TGTGCCAGCAGCGTAGGGGGGGGCACTGAGCAGTTCTTC	CASSVGGGTEQFF
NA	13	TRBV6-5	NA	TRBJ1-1	TGTGCCAGCAGATCATTAGAGAACACTGAAGCTTTCTTT	CASRSLENTEAFF
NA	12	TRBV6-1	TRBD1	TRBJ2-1	TGTGCCTGCCGGGACAGCTACAATGAGCAGTTCTTC	CACRDSYNEQFF
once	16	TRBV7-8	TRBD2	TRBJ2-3	TGTGCCAGCAAGGGACTAGCGGGAGGAGATGTAGATACGCAGTATTTT	CASKGLAGGDVDTQYF
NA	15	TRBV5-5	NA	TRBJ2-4	TGTGCCAGCAGCTGGACGGACAGCAGAAAAAACATTCAGTACTTC	CASSWTDSRKNIQYF
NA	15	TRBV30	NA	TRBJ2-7	TGTGCCTGGAGTGTTCCCCAAGGGTTATCCTACGAGCAGTACTTC	CAWSVPQGLSYEQYF
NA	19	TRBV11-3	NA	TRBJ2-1	TGTGCCAGCAGCCACCGATCCTGGGGTGGGAGACTCCACTACAATGAGCAGTTCTTC	CASSHRSWGGRLHYNEQFF
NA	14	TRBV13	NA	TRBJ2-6	TGTGCCAGCACGTTCCGGGCTGGGGCCAACGTCCTGACTTTC	CASTFRAGANVLTF
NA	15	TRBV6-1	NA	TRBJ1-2	TGTGCCAGCAGTGAGTGGGTATCCGCCGCCTATGGCTACACCTTC	CASSEWVSAAYGYTF
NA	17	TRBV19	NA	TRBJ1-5	TGTGCCAGTAGTATGATGGGACGCCGTAATAGCAATCAGCCCCAGCATTTT	CASSMMGRRNSNQPQHF
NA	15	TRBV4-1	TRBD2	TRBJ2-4	TGCGCCAGCAGCCCCGGACTAGCGGGAGAAAACATTCAGTACTTC	CASSPGLAGENIQYF
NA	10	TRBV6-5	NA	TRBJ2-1	TGTGCCAGCGGTTACAATGAGCAGTTCTTC	CASGYNEQFF
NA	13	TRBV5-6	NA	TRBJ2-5	TGTGCCAGCAGCTTAGGACTCGGGGAGACCCAGTACTTC	CASSLGLGETQYF
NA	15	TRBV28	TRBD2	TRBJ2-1	TGTGCCAGCAGCCTGGGGGGGAGCTCCTACAATGAGCAGTTCTTC	CASSLGGSSYNEQFF
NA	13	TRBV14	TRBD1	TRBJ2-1	TGTGCCAGCAGCCCCGGACAGGCGTCGATCGAGTTCTTC	CASSPGQASIEFF
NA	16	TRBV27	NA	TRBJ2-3	TGTGCCAGCAGTTCGAACAAAAGACCGGGCACAGATACGCAGTATTTT	CASSSNKRPGTDTQYF
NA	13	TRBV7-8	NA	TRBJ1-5	TGTGCCAGCAGCTTAGACCGGGACCAGCCCCAGCATTTT	CASSLDRDQPQHF
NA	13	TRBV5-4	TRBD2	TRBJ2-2	TGTGCCAGCAGCGATAGCGGGACCGGGGAGCTGTTTTTT	CASSDSGTGELFF
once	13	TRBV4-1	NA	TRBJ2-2	TGCGCCAGCAGCCAGGGGAACACCGGGGAGCTGTTTTTT	CASSQGNTGELFF
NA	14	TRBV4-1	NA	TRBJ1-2	TGCGCCAGCAGCCCAGGGGTGGCTAACTATGGCTACACCTTC	CASSPGVANYGYTF
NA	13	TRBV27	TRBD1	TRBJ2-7	TGTGCCAGCAGTTACAGGGGGAAGAACGAGCAGTACTTC	CASSYRGKNEQYF
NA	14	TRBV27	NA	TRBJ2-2	TGTGCCAGCAGTTGGCCCGGAGGGACCGGGGAGCTGTTTTTT	CASSWPGGTGELFF
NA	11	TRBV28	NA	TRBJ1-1	TGTGCCAGCAGTTTTAACACTGAAGCTTTCTTT	CASSFNTEAFF
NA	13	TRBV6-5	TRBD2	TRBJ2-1	TGTGCCAGCAGTTACACTAGCGGGAGAGAGCAGTTCTTC	CASSYTSGREQFF
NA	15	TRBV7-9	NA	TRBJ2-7	TGTGCCAGCAGTTACTCAGGGGACCCAAGGCGGGAGCAGTACTTC	CASSYSGDPRREQYF
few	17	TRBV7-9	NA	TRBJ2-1	TGTGCCAGCAGCTTAGGGGCGAGTGGGACGCGGAGCAATGAGCAGTTCTTC	CASSLGASGTRSNEQFF
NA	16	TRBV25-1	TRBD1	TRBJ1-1	TGTGCCAGCAGCCAAGATCCGGGACAGGGTCGGGCTGAAGCTTTCTTT	CASSQDPGQGRAEAFF
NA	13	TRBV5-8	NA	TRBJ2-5	TGTGCCAGCAGCTTGAGGACGGTTTGGACCCAGTACTTC	CASSLRTVWTQYF
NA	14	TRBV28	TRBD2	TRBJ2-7	TGTGCCAGCAGTCTAGGGGTAGCGGGAGTCGAGCAGTACTTC	CASSLGVAGVEQYF
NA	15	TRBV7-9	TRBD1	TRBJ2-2	TGTGCCAGCAGCGCTACAGGGGAATTGGCCGGGGAGCTGTTTTTT	CASSATGELAGELFF
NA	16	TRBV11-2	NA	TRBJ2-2	TGTGCCAGCAGCTCCTATTCTAGCGCTAACACCGGGGAGCTGTTTTTT	CASSSYSSANTGELFF
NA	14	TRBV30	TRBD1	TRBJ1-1	TGTGCCGGTGACACGGACAGGGGAGGAACTGAAGCTTTCTTT	CAGDTDRGGTEAFF
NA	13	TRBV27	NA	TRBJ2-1	TGTGCCAGCAGTGCGAGCACTGGCAATGAGCAGTTCTTC	CASSASTGNEQFF
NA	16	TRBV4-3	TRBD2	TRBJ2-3	TGCGCCAGCAGCCAAGAGTCAGCGGGAGATACGGATACGCAGTATTTT	CASSQESAGDTDTQYF
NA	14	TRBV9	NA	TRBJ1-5	TGTGCCAGCAGCGGATCAGGGGAGGATCAGCCCCAGCATTTT	CASSGSGEDQPQHF
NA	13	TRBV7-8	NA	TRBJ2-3	TGTGCCAGCAGCTCCCCCCCCACAGATACGCAGTATTTT	CASSSPPTDTQYF